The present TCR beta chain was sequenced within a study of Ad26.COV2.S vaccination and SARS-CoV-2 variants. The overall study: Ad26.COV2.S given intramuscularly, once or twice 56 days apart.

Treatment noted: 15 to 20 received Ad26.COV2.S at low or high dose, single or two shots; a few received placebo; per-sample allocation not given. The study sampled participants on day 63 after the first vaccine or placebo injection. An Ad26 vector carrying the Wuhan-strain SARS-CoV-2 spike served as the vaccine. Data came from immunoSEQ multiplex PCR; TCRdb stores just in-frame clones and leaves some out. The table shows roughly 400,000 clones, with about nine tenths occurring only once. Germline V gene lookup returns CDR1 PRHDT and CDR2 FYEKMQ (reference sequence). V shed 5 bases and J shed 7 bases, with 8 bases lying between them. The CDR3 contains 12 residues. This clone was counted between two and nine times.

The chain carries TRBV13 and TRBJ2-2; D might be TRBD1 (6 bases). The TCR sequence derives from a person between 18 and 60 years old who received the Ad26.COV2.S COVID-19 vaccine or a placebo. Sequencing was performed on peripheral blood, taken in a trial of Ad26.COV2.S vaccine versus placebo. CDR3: CASSMDSGELFF. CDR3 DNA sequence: TGTGCCAGCAGCATGGACAGCGGGGAGCTGTTTTTT. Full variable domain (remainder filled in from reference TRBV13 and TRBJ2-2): AAGVIQSPRHLIKEKRETATLKCYPIPRHDTVYWYQQGPGQDPQFLISFYEKMQSDKGSIPDRFSAQQFSDYHSELNMSSLELGDSALYFCASSMDSGELFFGEGSRLTVL.